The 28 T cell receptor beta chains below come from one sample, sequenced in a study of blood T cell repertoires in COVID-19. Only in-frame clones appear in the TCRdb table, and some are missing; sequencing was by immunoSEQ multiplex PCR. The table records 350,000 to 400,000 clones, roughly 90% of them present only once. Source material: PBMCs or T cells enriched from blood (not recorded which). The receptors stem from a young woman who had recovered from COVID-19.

The chain's CDR3 is CASSFGTANYGYTF. The DNA of the CDR3 is TGTGCCAGCAGTTTTGGTACAGCTAACTATGGCTACACCTTC. V is TRBV27 and J is TRBJ1-2; D remains unclear. Germline CDR1 reads MNHEY; CDR2 reads SMNVEV (reference sequence). CDR3 length: 14 amino acids. V lost 3 bases, J lost 0 bases, and 8 bases lay in between.

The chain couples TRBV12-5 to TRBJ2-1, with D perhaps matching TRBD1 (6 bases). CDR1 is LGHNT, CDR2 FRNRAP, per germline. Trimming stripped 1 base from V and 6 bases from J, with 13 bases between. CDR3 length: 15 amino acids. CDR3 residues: CASGLAPGTLNEQFF. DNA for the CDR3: TGTGCTAGTGGTTTGGCCCCCGGGACACTCAATGAGCAGTTCTTC.

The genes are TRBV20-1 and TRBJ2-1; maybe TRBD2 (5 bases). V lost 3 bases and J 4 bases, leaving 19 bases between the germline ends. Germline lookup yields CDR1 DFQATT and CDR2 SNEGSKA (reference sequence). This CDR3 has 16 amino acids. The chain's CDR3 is CSASWRASTAYNEQFF. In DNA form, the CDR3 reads TGCAGTGCTAGTTGGCGGGCCTCAACCGCATACAATGAGCAGTTCTTC.

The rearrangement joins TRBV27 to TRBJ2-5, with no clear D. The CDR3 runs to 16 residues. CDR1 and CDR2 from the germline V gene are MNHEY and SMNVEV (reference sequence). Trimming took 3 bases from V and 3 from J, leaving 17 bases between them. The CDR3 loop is CASSFDRGGGKETQYF. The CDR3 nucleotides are TGTGCCAGCAGTTTTGATAGAGGTGGTGGAAAAGAGACCCAGTACTTC.

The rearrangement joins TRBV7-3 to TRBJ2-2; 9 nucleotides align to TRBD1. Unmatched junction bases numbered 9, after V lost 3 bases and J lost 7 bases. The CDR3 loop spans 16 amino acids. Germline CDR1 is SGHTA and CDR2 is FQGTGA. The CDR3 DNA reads TGTGCCAGCAGCTTCGCGGGACAGGGTAACGTCGGGGAGCTGTTTTTT. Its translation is CASSFAGQGNVGELFF.

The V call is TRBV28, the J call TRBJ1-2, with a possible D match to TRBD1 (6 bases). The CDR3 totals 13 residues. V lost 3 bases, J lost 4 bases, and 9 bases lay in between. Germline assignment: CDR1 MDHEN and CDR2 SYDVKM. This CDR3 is CASSFGGSYGYTF. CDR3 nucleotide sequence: TGTGCCAGCAGTTTTGGGGGCTCCTATGGCTACACCTTC.

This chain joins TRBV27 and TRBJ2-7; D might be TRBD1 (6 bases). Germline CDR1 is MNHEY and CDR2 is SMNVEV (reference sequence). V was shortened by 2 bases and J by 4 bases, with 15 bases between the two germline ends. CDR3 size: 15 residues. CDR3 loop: CASSLTQGASYEQYF. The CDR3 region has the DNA TGTGCCAGCAGTTTAACACAGGGTGCGAGTTACGAGCAGTACTTC.

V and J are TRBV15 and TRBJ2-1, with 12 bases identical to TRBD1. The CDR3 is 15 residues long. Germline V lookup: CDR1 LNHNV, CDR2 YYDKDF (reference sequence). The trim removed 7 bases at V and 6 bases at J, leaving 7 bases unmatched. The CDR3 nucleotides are TGTGCCACCAACCACCGGGACAGGGGGCTCAATGAGCAGTTCTTC. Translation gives CATNHRDRGLNEQFF.

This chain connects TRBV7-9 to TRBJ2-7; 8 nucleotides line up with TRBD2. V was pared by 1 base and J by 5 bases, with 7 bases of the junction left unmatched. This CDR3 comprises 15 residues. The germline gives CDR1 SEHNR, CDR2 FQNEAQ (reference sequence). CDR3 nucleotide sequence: TGTGCCAGCAGCTTAGGGGGACTAGTTTCCAACGAGCAGTACTTC. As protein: CASSLGGLVSNEQYF.

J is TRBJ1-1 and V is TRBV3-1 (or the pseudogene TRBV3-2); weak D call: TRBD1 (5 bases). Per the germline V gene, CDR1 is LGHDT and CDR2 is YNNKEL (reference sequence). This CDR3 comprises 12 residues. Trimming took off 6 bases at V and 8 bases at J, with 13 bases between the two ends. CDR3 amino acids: CASSGGTVEAFF. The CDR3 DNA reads TGTGCCAGCAGTGGCGGGACCGTGGAAGCTTTCTTT.

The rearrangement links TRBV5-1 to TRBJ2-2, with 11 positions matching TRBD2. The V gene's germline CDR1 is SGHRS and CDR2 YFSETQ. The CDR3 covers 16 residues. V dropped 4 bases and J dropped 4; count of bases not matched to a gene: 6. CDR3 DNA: TGCGCCAGCAGCAAGGGACTAGCGGAGTCCACCGGGGAGCTGTTTTTT. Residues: CASSKGLAESTGELFF.

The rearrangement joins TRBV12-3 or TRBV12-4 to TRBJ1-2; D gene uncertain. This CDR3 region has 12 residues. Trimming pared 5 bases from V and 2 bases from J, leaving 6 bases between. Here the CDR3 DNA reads TGTGCCAGCAGTCCGGGGAACTATGGCTACACCTTC. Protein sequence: CASSPGNYGYTF.

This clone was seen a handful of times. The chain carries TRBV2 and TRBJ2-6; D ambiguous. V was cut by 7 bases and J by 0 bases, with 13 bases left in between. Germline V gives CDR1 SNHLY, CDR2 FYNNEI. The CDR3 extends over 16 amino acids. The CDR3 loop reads CASIRSPSSGANVLTF. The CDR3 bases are TGTGCCAGCATAAGGTCCCCTAGCTCTGGGGCCAACGTCCTGACTTTC.

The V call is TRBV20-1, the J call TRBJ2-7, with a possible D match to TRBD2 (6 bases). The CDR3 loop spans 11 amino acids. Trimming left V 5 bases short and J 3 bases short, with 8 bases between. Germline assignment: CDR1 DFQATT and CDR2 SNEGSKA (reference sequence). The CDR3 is CSAGRDYEQYF. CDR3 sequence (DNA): TGCAGTGCTGGGCGGGACTACGAGCAGTACTTC.

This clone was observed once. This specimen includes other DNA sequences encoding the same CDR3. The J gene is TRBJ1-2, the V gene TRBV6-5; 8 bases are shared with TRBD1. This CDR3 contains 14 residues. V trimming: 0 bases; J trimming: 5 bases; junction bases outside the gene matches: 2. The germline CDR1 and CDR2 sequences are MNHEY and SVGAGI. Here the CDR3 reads CASSYSTGGYGYTF. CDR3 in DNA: TGTGCCAGCAGTTACTCCACAGGGGGGTATGGCTACACCTTC.

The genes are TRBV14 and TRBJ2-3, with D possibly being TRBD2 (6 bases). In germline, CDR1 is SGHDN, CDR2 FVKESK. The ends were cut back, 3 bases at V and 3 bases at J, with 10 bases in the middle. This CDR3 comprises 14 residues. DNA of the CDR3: TGTGCCAGCAGCCAGGGGGGACCAACAGATACGCAGTATTTT. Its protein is CASSQGGPTDTQYF.

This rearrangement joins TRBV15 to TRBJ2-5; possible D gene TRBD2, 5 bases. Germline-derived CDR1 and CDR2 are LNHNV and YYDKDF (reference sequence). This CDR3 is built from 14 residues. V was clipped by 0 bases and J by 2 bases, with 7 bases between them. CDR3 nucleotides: TGTGCCACCAGCAGAGATCCGGGACAAGAGACCCAGTACTTC. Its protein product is CATSRDPGQETQYF.

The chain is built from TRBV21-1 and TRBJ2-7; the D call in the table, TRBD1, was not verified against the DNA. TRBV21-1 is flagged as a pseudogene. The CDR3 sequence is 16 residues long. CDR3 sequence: CASSKDSGTEAYEQYF. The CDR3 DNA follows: TGTGCCAGCAGCAAAGATTCCGGGACAGAAGCCTACGAGCAGTACTTC.

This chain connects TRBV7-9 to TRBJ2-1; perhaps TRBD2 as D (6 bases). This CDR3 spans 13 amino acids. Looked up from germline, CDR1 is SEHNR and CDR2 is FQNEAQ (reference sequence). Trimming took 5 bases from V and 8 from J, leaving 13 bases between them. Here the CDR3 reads CASSHRGGYEQFF. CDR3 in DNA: TGTGCCAGCAGCCACCGGGGAGGCTATGAGCAGTTCTTC.

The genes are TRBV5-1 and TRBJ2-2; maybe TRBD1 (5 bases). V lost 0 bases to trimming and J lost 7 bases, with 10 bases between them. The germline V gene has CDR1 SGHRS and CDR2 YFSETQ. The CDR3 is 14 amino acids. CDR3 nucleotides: TGCGCCAGCAGCTTGGATAAGGGGAACGGGGAGCTGTTTTTT. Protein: CASSLDKGNGELFF.

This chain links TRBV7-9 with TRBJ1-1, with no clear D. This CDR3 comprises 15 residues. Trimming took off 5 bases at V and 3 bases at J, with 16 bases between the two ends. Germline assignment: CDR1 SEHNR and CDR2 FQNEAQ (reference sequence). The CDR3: CASSPRTGIHTEAFF. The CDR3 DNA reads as TGTGCCAGCAGCCCCCGGACGGGAATCCACACTGAAGCTTTCTTT.

The DNA of the CDR3 is TGTGCCAGCAGCGTAGCCGGTAATTCACCCCTCCACTTT. The encoded protein is CASSVAGNSPLHF. The chain carries TRBV9 and TRBJ1-6; no reliable D call. This CDR3 comprises 13 residues. CDR1 is SGDLS and CDR2 is YYNGEE in the germline V gene. The V end was cut by 0 bases, the J end by 6 bases, with 4 bases between.

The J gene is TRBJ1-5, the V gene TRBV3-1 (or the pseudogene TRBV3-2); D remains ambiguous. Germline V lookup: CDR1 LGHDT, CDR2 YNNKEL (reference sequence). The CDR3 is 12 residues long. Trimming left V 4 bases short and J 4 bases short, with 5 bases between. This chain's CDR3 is CASSLLNQPQHF. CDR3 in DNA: TGTGCCAGCAGCCTACTTAATCAGCCCCAGCATTTT.

CDR3 amino acids: CASSFQGAQTQYF. CDR3 DNA: TGTGCCAGCAGTTTTCAGGGGGCGCAGACCCAGTACTTC. The genes are TRBV12-3 or TRBV12-4 and TRBJ2-5; 8 bases align to TRBD1. J was trimmed by 6 bases and V by 3 bases; bases with no gene match: 3. This CDR3 region has 13 residues.

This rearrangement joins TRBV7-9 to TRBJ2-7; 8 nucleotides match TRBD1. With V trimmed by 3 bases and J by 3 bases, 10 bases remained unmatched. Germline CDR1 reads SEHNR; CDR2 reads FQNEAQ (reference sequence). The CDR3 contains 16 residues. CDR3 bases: TGTGCCAGCAGCTTCCTGATCGGGACAGGCCGCTACGAGCAGTACTTC. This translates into CASSFLIGTGRYEQYF.

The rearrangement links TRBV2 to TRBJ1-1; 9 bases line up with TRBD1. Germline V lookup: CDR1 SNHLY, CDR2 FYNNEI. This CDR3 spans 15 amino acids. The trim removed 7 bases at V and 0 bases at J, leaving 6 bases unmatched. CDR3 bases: TGTGCCAGCACAGGACAGGGGAGGGTGAACACTGAAGCTTTCTTT. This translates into CASTGQGRVNTEAFF.

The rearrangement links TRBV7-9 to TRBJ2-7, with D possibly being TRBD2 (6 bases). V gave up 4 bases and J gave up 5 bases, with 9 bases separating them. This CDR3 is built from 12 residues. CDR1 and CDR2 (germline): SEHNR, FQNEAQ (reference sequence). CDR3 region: CASSWDWDEQYF. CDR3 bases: TGTGCCAGCAGCTGGGACTGGGACGAGCAGTACTTC.

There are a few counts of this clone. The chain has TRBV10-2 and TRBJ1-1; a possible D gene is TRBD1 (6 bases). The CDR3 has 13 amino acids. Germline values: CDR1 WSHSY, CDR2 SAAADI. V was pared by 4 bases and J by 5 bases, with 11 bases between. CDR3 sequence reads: CASSVGGGTEAFF. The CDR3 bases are TGCGCCAGCAGTGTTGGGGGCGGAACTGAAGCTTTCTTT.